One and the same sample provided the 13 T cell receptor beta chains below, sequenced in a study of beta chain features in type 1 diabetes. Whole-study results and caveats: In every one of the four CD4+ subsets, TCRB CDR3s were moderately but significantly shorter in Type 1 diabetes patients.

The isolated RNA, all of it, was reverse transcribed, so expressed TCRB transcripts were what got sequenced. The data were produced by immunoSEQ multiplex PCR, yet TCRdb's version contains in-frame clones alone and is incomplete. This sample has fewer than 300,000 clones, with 11% found just once. Their recognized antigens are unknown. Material: naive CD4+ T cells from blood. Receptors originate from a man aged 30 to 39 with type 1 diabetes.

The rearrangement links TRBV18 to TRBJ1-2; D might be TRBD1 (5 bases). The CDR3 runs to 14 residues. CDR1 is KGHSH and CDR2 is LQKENI in the germline V gene. Deletions cut 1 base from V and 4 bases from J, with 10 bases between. CDR3 in DNA: TGTGCCAGCTCACCACAAGACAGCGTCTATGGCTACACCTTC. Translating it yields CASSPQDSVYGYTF.

The chain combines TRBV23-1 with TRBJ1-1; D gene ambiguous. TRBV23-1 is known as an ORF, though its function is uncertain. CDR3 length: 15 amino acids. Trimming stripped 4 bases from V and 6 bases from J, with 18 bases between. CDR3 region: CASSRPDGGGPEAFF. The CDR3 DNA sequence: TGCGCCAGCAGTCGGCCCGACGGAGGTGGGCCTGAAGCTTTCTTT.

This clone has just a few counts. This chain connects TRBV4-3 to TRBJ2-3; no clear D gene. The CDR3 runs to 15 residues. Trimming pared 0 bases from V and 5 bases from J, leaving 12 bases between. Germline V gene sequence: CDR1 LGHNA, CDR2 YSLEER. Written as DNA, the CDR3 is TGCGCCAGCAGCCAAGAAACAGATTTTCAAGATACGCAGTATTTT. Its translation: CASSQETDFQDTQYF.

The V and J genes are TRBV7-9 and TRBJ2-5, with TRBD2 matching 11 bases. Germline CDR1 is SEHNR and CDR2 is FQNEAQ (reference sequence). The CDR3 length is 17 residues. With V trimmed by 5 bases and J by 3 bases, 11 bases remained unmatched. The CDR3 sequence: CASSPGGLAGGEETQYF. CDR3 nucleotide sequence: TGTGCCAGCAGCCCCGGTGGGCTAGCGGGGGGTGAAGAGACCCAGTACTTC. Drawing the rest from reference TRBV7-9 and TRBJ2-5, the complete variable domain is DTGVSQNPRHKITKRGQNVTFRCDPISEHNRLYWYRQTLGQGPEFLTYFQNEAQLEKSRLLSDRFSAERPKGSFSTLEIQRTEQGDSAMYLCASSPGGLAGGEETQYFGPGTRLLVL.

A few counts support this clone. The rearrangement joins TRBV5-1 to TRBJ2-5; D gene unclear. Per germline, CDR1 SGHRS and CDR2 YFSETQ. The V and J ends lost 0 bases and 5 bases respectively, with 8 bases between them. The CDR3 is 13 amino acids. This CDR3 reads CASSLDARETQYF. The CDR3 coding sequence is TGCGCCAGCAGCTTGGACGCCCGGGAGACCCAGTACTTC.

This clone was detected only once. The V gene is TRBV7-9, the J gene TRBJ2-2; maybe TRBD1 (5 bases). The ends were cut back, 4 bases at V and 1 base at J, with 7 bases in the middle. Germline V lookup: CDR1 SEHNR, CDR2 FQNEAQ (reference sequence). CDR3 length equals 14 residues. The CDR3: CASSSQGNTGELFF. The CDR3 DNA follows: TGTGCCAGCAGCTCCCAGGGGAACACCGGGGAGCTGTTTTTT.

This clone occurred a few times. This chain connects TRBV11-2 to TRBJ1-1, with 12 bases aligning to TRBD1. The CDR3 sequence is 18 residues long. In germline, CDR1 is SGHAT, CDR2 FQNNGV. The ends lost 4 bases at V and 0 bases at J; junction bases unmatched: 9. CDR3 sequence: CASSSAGTGGPLNTEAFF. The CDR3 nucleotides read TGTGCCAGCAGCTCAGCCGGGACAGGGGGCCCTCTGAACACTGAAGCTTTCTTT.

This chain joins TRBV4-2 and TRBJ2-3; 7 nucleotides agree with TRBD2. The germline V gene has CDR1 LGHNA and CDR2 YNFKEQ. The CDR3 is made up of 15 amino acids. V lost 0 bases and J lost 2; bases outside the gene matches: 2. The CDR3 loop is CASSQDGLVTDTQYF. The CDR3 DNA is TGTGCCAGCAGCCAAGATGGACTAGTCACAGATACGCAGTATTTT.

This clone occurred a few times. The CDR3 loop reads CASSSGQRMLNTEAFF. DNA of the CDR3: TGTGCCAGCAGCTCGGGACAGAGAATGCTGAACACTGAAGCTTTCTTT. The chain combines TRBV5-4 with TRBJ1-1; 7 nucleotides line up with TRBD1. The CDR3 spans 16 residues. With 3 bases clipped from V and 0 bases from J, the junction kept 8 bases outside the gene matches. The V gene's germline CDR1 is SGHNT and CDR2 YYREEE (reference sequence).

This chain joins TRBV11-3 and TRBJ2-7; 9 bases line up with TRBD1. Per the germline V gene, CDR1 is SGHNT and CDR2 is YENEEA. Trimming at V came to 5 bases and at J to 3 bases, leaving 2 bases not matched to a gene. This CDR3 has 13 amino acids. The CDR3 region is CASSTGQGYEQYF. The CDR3, as DNA: TGTGCCAGCAGCACGGGACAGGGCTACGAGCAGTACTTC.

This clone has just a few counts. V gene TRBV4-3 combines with J gene TRBJ2-4; TRBD1 aligns across 7 bases. The germline V gene has CDR1 LGHNA and CDR2 YSLEER. This CDR3 is built from 16 residues. The V and J ends lost 1 base and 9 bases, in that order; junction bases with no gene match: 12. The CDR3 DNA sequence: TGCGCCAGCAGCCAAGTCCTCGAAGGGGGCCCCAGCATTCAGTACTTC. Residues: CASSQVLEGGPSIQYF.

This clone was seen a few times. This CDR3 is CASNLGRVYEQYF. The DNA of the CDR3 is TGTGCCAGCAACCTGGGGAGGGTCTACGAGCAGTACTTC. The J gene is TRBJ2-7, the V gene TRBV5-8; 7 bases fit TRBD2. Germline CDR1 SGHTS, CDR2 YDEGEE. The CDR3 loop spans 13 amino acids. Trimming cost V 6 bases and J 3 bases; bases outside gene matches: 6.

J is TRBJ2-7 and V is TRBV5-1; 8 bases fit TRBD1. The germline CDR1 and CDR2 sequences are SGHRS and YFSETQ. Losses at the gene ends were 5 bases for V and 5 bases for J; bases not matched to a gene: 9. The length of the CDR3 is 14 residues. This CDR3 reads CASSSQGAIHEQYF. DNA for the CDR3: TGCGCCAGCAGTTCCCAGGGGGCGATCCACGAGCAGTACTTC.